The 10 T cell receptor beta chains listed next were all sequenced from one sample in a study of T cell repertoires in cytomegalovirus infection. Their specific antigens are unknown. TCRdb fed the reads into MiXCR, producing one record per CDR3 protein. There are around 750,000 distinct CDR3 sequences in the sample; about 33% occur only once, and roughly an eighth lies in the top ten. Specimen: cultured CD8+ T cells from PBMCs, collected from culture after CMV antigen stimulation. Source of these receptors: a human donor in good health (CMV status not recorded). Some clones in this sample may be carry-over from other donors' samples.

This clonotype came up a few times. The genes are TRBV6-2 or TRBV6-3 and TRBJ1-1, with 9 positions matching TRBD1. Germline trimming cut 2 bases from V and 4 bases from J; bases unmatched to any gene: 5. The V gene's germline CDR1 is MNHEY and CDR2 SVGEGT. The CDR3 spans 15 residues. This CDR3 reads CASSYPGTGITEAFF. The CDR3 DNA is TGTGCCAGCAGTTACCCCGGGACAGGGATCACTGAAGCTTTCTTT.

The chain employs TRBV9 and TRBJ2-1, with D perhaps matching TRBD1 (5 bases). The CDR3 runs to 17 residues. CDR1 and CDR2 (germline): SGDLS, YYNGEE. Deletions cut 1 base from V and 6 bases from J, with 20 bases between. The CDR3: CASSVPRIETDFNEQFF. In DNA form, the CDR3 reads TGTGCCAGCAGCGTACCCCGTATCGAGACAGATTTCAATGAGCAGTTCTTC.

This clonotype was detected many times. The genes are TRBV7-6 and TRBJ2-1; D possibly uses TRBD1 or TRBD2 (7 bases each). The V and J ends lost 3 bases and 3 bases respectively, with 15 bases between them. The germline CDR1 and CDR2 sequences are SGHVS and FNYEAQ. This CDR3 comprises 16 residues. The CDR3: CASSFYGRGHYNEQFF. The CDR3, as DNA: TGTGCCAGCAGCTTTTATGGGAGGGGGCACTACAATGAGCAGTTCTTC.

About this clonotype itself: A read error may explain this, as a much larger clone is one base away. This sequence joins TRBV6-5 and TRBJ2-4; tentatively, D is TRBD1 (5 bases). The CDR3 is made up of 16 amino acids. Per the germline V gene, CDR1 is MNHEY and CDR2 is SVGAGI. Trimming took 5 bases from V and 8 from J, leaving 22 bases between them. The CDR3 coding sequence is TGTGCCAGCAGTCCTAATCCTCGGCCTATAGGGGACATTCAGTACTTC. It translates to CASSPNPRPIGDIQYF.

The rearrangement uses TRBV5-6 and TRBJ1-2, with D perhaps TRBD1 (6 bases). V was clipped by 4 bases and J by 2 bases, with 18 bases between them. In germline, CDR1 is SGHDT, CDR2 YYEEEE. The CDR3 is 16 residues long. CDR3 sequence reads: CASSPRPGGQNYGYTF. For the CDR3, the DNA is TGTGCCAGCAGCCCCCGGCCGGGGGGGCAGAACTATGGCTACACCTTC.

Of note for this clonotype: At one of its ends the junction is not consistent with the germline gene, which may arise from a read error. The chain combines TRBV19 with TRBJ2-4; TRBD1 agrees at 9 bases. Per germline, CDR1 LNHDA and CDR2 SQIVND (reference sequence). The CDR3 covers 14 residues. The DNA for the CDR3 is TGTGTCAGTAGTATGGGACAGGGTGCGTACATTCAGTACTTC. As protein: CVSSMGQGAYIQYF.

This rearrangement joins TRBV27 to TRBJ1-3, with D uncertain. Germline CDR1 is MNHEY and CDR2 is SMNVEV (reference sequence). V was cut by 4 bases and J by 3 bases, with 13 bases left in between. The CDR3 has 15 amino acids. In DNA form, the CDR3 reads TGTGCCAGCAGTTCAGAGGCCGGGTTTGGAAACACCATATATTTT. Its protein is CASSSEAGFGNTIYF.

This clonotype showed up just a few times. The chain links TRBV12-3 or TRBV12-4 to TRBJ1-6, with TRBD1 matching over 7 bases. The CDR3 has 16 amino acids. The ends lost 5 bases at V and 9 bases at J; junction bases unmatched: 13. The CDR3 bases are TGTGCCAGCAGTCCGAGCCGACAGGGTAATAGTTCACCCCTCCACTTT. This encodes CASSPSRQGNSSPLHF.

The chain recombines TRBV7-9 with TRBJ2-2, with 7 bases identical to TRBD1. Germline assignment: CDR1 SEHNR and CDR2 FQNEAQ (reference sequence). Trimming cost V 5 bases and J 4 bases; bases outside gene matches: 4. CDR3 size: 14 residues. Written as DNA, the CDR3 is TGTGCCAGCAGCACGACAGGGAGCACCGGGGAGCTGTTTTTT. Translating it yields CASSTTGSTGELFF.

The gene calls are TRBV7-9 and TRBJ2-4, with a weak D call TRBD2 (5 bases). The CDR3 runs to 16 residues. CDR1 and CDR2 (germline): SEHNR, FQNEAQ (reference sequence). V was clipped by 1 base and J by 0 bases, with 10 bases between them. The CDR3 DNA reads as TGTGCCAGCAGCTTAGAACGAGGACTAGCCAAAAACATTCAGTACTTC. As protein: CASSLERGLAKNIQYF.